This is a list of T cell receptor beta chains from one sample in a study of beta chain features in type 1 diabetes. Profiled with immunoSEQ multiplex PCR; TCRdb holds only in-frame clones, not every one. The sample carries 300,000 to 350,000 clones, 6.5% to 10% recorded once. The sequencing sample was made of central memory CD4+ T cells from blood. The receptors were gathered from a woman aged 18 to 35 in good health. Each CDR3 is given with its conserved first and last residue. The D gene is left open where the match is weak. Rows may omit the clone size; those that give it use once, few, many or a size class.

DNA: TGTGCCAGCAGCCCCGAAATAGCCTGGAACACCGGGGAGCTGTTTTTT; CDR3: CASSPEIAWNTGELFF; D: NA; J: TRBJ2-2; size: many; V: TRBV7-2
DNA: TGCAGCGCCACAACTCGGGGGATAGGCAATGAGCAGTTCTTC; CDR3: CSATTRGIGNEQFF; D: NA; J: TRBJ2-1; size: NA; V: TRBV29-1
DNA: TGTGCCAGCAGCCAAGCGGCGGCAGACGGGGCCAACGTCCTGACTTTC; CDR3: CASSQAAADGANVLTF; D: NA; J: TRBJ2-6; size: few; V: TRBV4-2
DNA: TGTGCCAGCAGGGTCTCCGGAGATACGCAGTATTTT; CDR3: CASRVSGDTQYF; D: NA; J: TRBJ2-3; size: many; V: TRBV28
DNA: TGTGCCAGCAGCTTACAGAGGAGCGGGGAGCTGTTTTTT; CDR3: CASSLQRSGELFF; D: NA; J: TRBJ2-2; size: NA; V: TRBV7-2
DNA: TGTGCCAGCAGCTTACGATCCGGGACAGGGAACACCGGGGAGCTGTTTTTT; CDR3: CASSLRSGTGNTGELFF; D: TRBD1; J: TRBJ2-2; size: NA; V: TRBV7-2
DNA: TGTGCCAGCAGCGGCCGCTATGGCGGGACCGGGGAGCTGTTTTTT; CDR3: CASSGRYGGTGELFF; D: NA; J: TRBJ2-2; size: NA; V: TRBV11-2
DNA: TGTGCCAGCAGCTTAGAGCGGGGCGCCTCTGGAAACACCATATATTTT; CDR3: CASSLERGASGNTIYF; D: NA; J: TRBJ1-3; size: NA; V: TRBV7-6
DNA: TGTGCCAGCAGCCCCTCGGGCGGGAGTAAGACCCAGTACTTC; CDR3: CASSPSGGSKTQYF; D: TRBD2; J: TRBJ2-5; size: few; V: TRBV7-3
DNA: TGTGCCAGCAGCTTAGCCGGGACAGGGGGCACAGATACGCAGTATTTT; CDR3: CASSLAGTGGTDTQYF; D: TRBD1; J: TRBJ2-3; size: NA; V: TRBV7-3
DNA: TGTGCCAGCAGCTTGATTGGACAGGGCGCCTATGGCTACACCTTC; CDR3: CASSLIGQGAYGYTF; D: TRBD1; J: TRBJ1-2; size: NA; V: TRBV5-6
DNA: TGTGCCAGCAGCTTAGAGGGTAGTGGGTACGCGGCCCAGTACTTC; CDR3: CASSLEGSGYAAQYF; D: NA; J: TRBJ2-5; size: few; V: TRBV7-2
DNA: TGCAGCGTTTTTTCGGAGACCCAGTACTTC; CDR3: CSVFSETQYF; D: NA; J: TRBJ2-5; size: few; V: TRBV29-1
DNA: TGTGCCACAGGACAGCTCAATCAGCCCCAGCATTTT; CDR3: CATGQLNQPQHF; D: NA; J: TRBJ1-5; size: NA; V: TRBV10-3
DNA: TGTGCCATCTGGGATGGCACAGATACGCAGTATTTT; CDR3: CAIWDGTDTQYF; D: NA; J: TRBJ2-3; size: many; V: TRBV10-3
DNA: TGCAGCGTTGAGAAATGGACCCCCGGGACAGGGGCCACCGGGGAGCTGTTTTTT; CDR3: CSVEKWTPGTGATGELFF; D: TRBD1; J: TRBJ2-2; size: NA; V: TRBV29-1
DNA: TGTGCCAGCAGCTTGTATGGCTCCAATGAGCAGTTCTTC; CDR3: CASSLYGSNEQFF; D: NA; J: TRBJ2-1; size: many; V: TRBV7-3
DNA: TGTGCCAGCAGTTACTCTAGACTTTACGGCTACACCTTC; CDR3: CASSYSRLYGYTF; D: NA; J: TRBJ1-2; size: few; V: TRBV10-3
DNA: TGTGCCAGCAGCGCGCGGGAGCTCTACAATGAGCAGTTCTTC; CDR3: CASSARELYNEQFF; D: NA; J: TRBJ2-1; size: NA; V: TRBV21-1
DNA: TGTGCCAGCAGTTCGTTATACGGCCCGGGACAGGGCACAGATACGCAGTATTTT; CDR3: CASSSLYGPGQGTDTQYF; D: TRBD1; J: TRBJ2-3; size: few; V: TRBV28
DNA: TGTGCCACCCGGGGGCAGGGCGGGAGAGGTGAGCAGTTCTTC; CDR3: CATRGQGGRGEQFF; D: NA; J: TRBJ2-1; size: many; V: TRBV19
DNA: TGCAGCGTCGCGACAGGACGGAATGGCTACACCTTC; CDR3: CSVATGRNGYTF; D: NA; J: TRBJ1-2; size: NA; V: TRBV29-1
DNA: TGTGCCAGCAGTGAAGGGTTGCGCTACGAGCAGTACTTC; CDR3: CASSEGLRYEQYF; D: NA; J: TRBJ2-7; size: NA; V: TRBV6-5
DNA: TGTGCCAGCAGCTTTGGTTCCACAGATACGCAGTATTTT; CDR3: CASSFGSTDTQYF; D: NA; J: TRBJ2-3; size: NA; V: TRBV7-3
DNA: TGTGCCAGCAGCCCCCAGGGATTCCCATTCTCTGGAAACACCATATATTTT; CDR3: CASSPQGFPFSGNTIYF; D: NA; J: TRBJ1-3; size: many; V: TRBV9
DNA: TGTGCCATCAGTGAGTCGATAGCGGGAGGTTACTACGAGCAGTACTTC; CDR3: CAISESIAGGYYEQYF; D: TRBD2; J: TRBJ2-7; size: NA; V: TRBV10-3